A selection of T cell receptor beta chains follows, all from one sample in a study of cytomegalovirus exposure and HLA in healthy donors. This table comes from immunoSEQ multiplex PCR, and its TCRdb copy is limited to in-frame clones, with some not included. Of some 150,000 clones in the sample, over 70% are singletons; the top ten hold over 3%. Sequencing was carried out using PBMCs. The receptors shown here come from a female donor in good health and CMV-seronegative. Both conserved end residues are part of each CDR3. Each record gives: clone size, D gene, V gene, J gene, CDR3 protein, CDR3 DNA. A D gene is named only where the DNA matches it firmly. Clone sizes are given selectively: once, few, many, or a class where the clone is expanded.

>NA|TRBD1|TRBV27|TRBJ1-2
CASKKGDRDYGYTF
TGTGCCAGCAAAAAAGGTGACAGGGACTATGGCTACACCTTC
>NA|NA|TRBV18|TRBJ1-1
CASSPTDYMNTEAFF
TGTGCCAGCTCACCGACAGATTACATGAACACTGAAGCTTTCTTT
>NA|NA|TRBV28|TRBJ1-5
CASSTGQSNQGNQHF
TGTGCCAGCAGCACTGGTCAATCTAACCAGGGCAACCAGCATTTT
>few|NA|TRBV10-3|TRBJ2-7
CAIREGQSYEQYF
TGTGCCATCAGGGAAGGACAGTCTTACGAGCAGTACTTC
>NA|TRBD2|TRBV19|TRBJ2-7
CASSTSGRFYEQYF
TGTGCCAGTAGTACTAGCGGCCGCTTCTACGAGCAGTACTTC
>NA|NA|TRBV28|TRBJ1-2
CATLVKSQEGGYTF
TGTGCCACCTTAGTTAAGTCGCAGGAGGGTGGCTACACCTTC
>NA|NA|TRBV19|TRBJ1-1
CASSINGNTEAFF
TGTGCCAGTAGTATCAACGGGAACACTGAAGCTTTCTTT
>NA|NA|TRBV19|TRBJ2-7
CASSNGGQAYEQYF
TGTGCCAGTAGTAATGGCGGGCAAGCCTACGAGCAGTACTTC
>NA|NA|TRBV25-1|TRBJ2-7
CASIGGFSYEQYF
TGTGCCAGCATCGGCGGATTCTCCTACGAGCAGTACTTC
>NA|TRBD1|TRBV18|TRBJ1-1
CASSPDRGPTEAFF
TGTGCCAGCTCACCGGACAGGGGGCCAACTGAAGCTTTCTTT
>NA|TRBD2|TRBV30|TRBJ2-5
CAWSLGSSGEYQETQYF
TGTGCCTGGAGTCTTGGTTCTAGCGGGGAGTACCAAGAGACCCAGTACTTC
>NA|NA|TRBV5-1|TRBJ2-7
CASSSIESYEQYF
TGCGCCAGCAGCTCCATTGAGTCCTACGAGCAGTACTTC
>once|TRBD2|TRBV9|TRBJ2-5
CASSPRTSGTVETQYF
TGTGCCAGCAGCCCCAGGACTAGCGGGACAGTAGAGACCCAGTACTTC
>NA|TRBD2|TRBV7-2|TRBJ2-1
CASSPHFSGGYNEQFF
TGTGCCAGCAGCCCCCACTTTAGCGGGGGCTACAATGAGCAGTTCTTC